The 32 T cell receptor beta chains below come from one sample, sequenced in a study of blood T cells in healthy people across ages. The authors ran a second PCR of roughly 6 to 11 cycles using a sample-barcoded 5' primer and a J-beta primer mix. TCRdb used MiXCR to reprocess the 5' RACE reads, holding one entry per CDR3 protein. Counted here are about 900,000 distinct CDR3 sequences, roughly 48% occurring once; the ten biggest clones make up about an eighth. Sequenced input: blood. The receptors come from a man aged 25 to 40 in good health.

This rearrangement joins TRBV11-1 to TRBJ2-7, with 7 bases lining up with TRBD1. The CDR3 consists of 14 residues. Germline V CDR1 and CDR2: SGHAT, FQDESV (reference sequence). V was clipped by 2 bases and J by 2 bases; unmatched bases: 3. CDR3: CASSLMDRTYEQYF. The CDR3 DNA is TGTGCCAGCAGCTTAATGGACAGGACCTACGAGCAGTACTTC.

The genes are TRBV6-4 and TRBJ2-7; D is possibly TRBD2 (6 bases). Germline CDR1 reads MRHNA; CDR2 reads SNTAGT. The CDR3 runs to 15 residues. The V gene lost 3 bases and the J gene lost 0 bases, with 12 bases spanning the gap. The CDR3 sequence: CASSEVAEGSYEQYF. The CDR3 DNA sequence: TGTGCCAGCAGTGAAGTAGCGGAGGGCTCCTACGAGCAGTACTTC.

The J gene is TRBJ2-1, the V gene TRBV28, with D tentatively TRBD1 or TRBD2 (5 bases each). CDR3 size: 16 residues. The germline V and J ends were trimmed by 2 bases and 0 bases, with 11 bases remaining between them. Germline lookup yields CDR1 MDHEN and CDR2 SYDVKM. CDR3 amino acids: CASSLQGTSSYNEQFF. CDR3 nucleotide sequence: TGTGCCAGCAGTTTACAAGGGACGAGCTCCTACAATGAGCAGTTCTTC.

This clonotype was seen ten or more times. The chain combines TRBV27 with TRBJ2-7; maybe TRBD1 (6 bases). Trimming left V 2 bases short and J 1 base short, with 6 bases between. This CDR3 contains 13 residues. Germline-derived CDR1 and CDR2 are MNHEY and SMNVEV (reference sequence). DNA of the CDR3: TGTGCCAGCAGTTTAGGACAGTCCTACGAGCAGTACTTC. It specifies CASSLGQSYEQYF.

This clonotype was detected once. V is TRBV9 and J is TRBJ1-2, with a tentative D call TRBD1 (5 bases). The V and J ends lost 3 bases and 4 bases respectively, with 16 bases between them. The CDR3 consists of 15 residues. The V gene's germline CDR1 is SGDLS and CDR2 YYNGEE. For the CDR3, the DNA is TGTGCCAGCAGCGCGCTAGGGGTAATAACCTATGGCTACACCTTC. This gives the protein CASSALGVITYGYTF.

This rearrangement joins TRBV27 to TRBJ1-4; a weak D match, TRBD1 (6 bases). V gave up 2 bases and J gave up 2 bases, with 12 bases separating them. The CDR3 consists of 16 residues. Germline-derived CDR1 and CDR2 are MNHEY and SMNVEV (reference sequence). In DNA form, the CDR3 reads TGTGCCAGCAGTTTAACAGGGCCAATTACTAATGAAAAACTGTTTTTT. Translating it yields CASSLTGPITNEKLFF.

The V call is TRBV29-1, the J call TRBJ2-7; D gene uncertain. The CDR3 totals 12 residues. The germline gives CDR1 SQVTM, CDR2 ANQGSEA. V was shortened by 1 base and J by 5 bases, with 9 bases between the two germline ends. CDR3 amino acids: CSVEGIAHEQYF. CDR3 nucleotide sequence: TGCAGCGTTGAAGGGATAGCCCACGAGCAGTACTTC.

This clonotype was detected a few times. A read error is possible here, since a much larger clone lies one base away. The rearrangement uses TRBV6-5 and TRBJ1-2; D perhaps matches TRBD1 (6 bases). This CDR3 has 13 residues. CDR1 is MNHEY and CDR2 is SVGAGI in the germline V gene. The V gene lost 2 bases and the J gene lost 4 bases, with 8 bases spanning the gap. The CDR3 sequence is CASSYRDTYGYTF. The CDR3, as DNA: TGTGCCAGCAGTTACCGGGACACCTATGGCTACACCTTC.

About this clonotype: At one boundary the junction diverges from the germline segment, which might be a read error. The chain employs TRBV5-1 and TRBJ2-5; 9 bases match TRBD1. The J call may be in error: the DNA end matches TRBJ2-7 better. The CDR3 spans 15 residues. CDR1 is SGHRS, CDR2 YFSETQ, per germline. CDR3 in amino acids: CTSSLTGQGGGEQYF. The CDR3 DNA is TGCACCAGCAGCTTGACGGGACAGGGTGGTGGCGAGCAGTACTTC.

The rearrangement uses TRBV29-1 and TRBJ2-1; possibly TRBD1 for D (5 bases). V lost 3 bases, J lost 4 bases, and 10 bases lay in between. This CDR3 contains 13 residues. From germline, CDR1 is SQVTM and CDR2 ANQGSEA. CDR3 protein: CSVEQGTYNEQFF. CDR3 bases: TGCAGCGTTGAGCAGGGAACTTACAATGAGCAGTTCTTC.

V gene TRBV28 combines with J gene TRBJ2-7; 9 nucleotides align to TRBD2. This CDR3 comprises 14 residues. The J segment lost 3 bases and the V segment lost 6 bases, leaving 6 bases of the junction unmatched. The germline V gene encodes CDR1 MDHEN and CDR2 SYDVKM. The CDR3 here is CASRTGTSSYEQYF. As DNA, the CDR3 is TGTGCCAGCAGGACCGGGACTAGCAGCTACGAGCAGTACTTC. The full variable domain, rest sourced from reference TRBV28 and TRBJ2-7, is DVKVTQSSRYLVKRTGEKVFLECVQDMDHENMFWYRQDPGLGLRLIYFSYDVKMKEKGDIPEGYSVSREKKERFSLILESASTNQTSMYLCASRTGTSSYEQYFGPGTRLTVT.

The rearrangement uses TRBV5-1 and TRBJ2-1; 9 bases map to TRBD1. V gave up 7 bases and J gave up 2 bases; unmatched junction bases: 4. Germline V gene lookup returns CDR1 SGHRS and CDR2 YFSETQ. The CDR3 is 14 residues long. The CDR3 DNA follows: TGCGCCAGCCGACAGGGGGAGGCCTACAATGAGCAGTTCTTC. Amino acids: CASRQGEAYNEQFF.

This rearrangement joins TRBV4-2 to TRBJ2-5; 12 bases line up with TRBD2. J was trimmed by 8 bases and V by 4 bases; bases with no gene match: 17. The length of the CDR3 is 18 residues. CDR1 is LGHNA and CDR2 is YNFKEQ in the germline V gene. CDR3 sequence (DNA): TGTGCCAGCAGCCGGACTAGCGGGGAAAGGACTCAAGTAGGAACCCAGTACTTC. Its translation is CASSRTSGERTQVGTQYF.

The CDR3: CASSAAGGHSNEQFF. The CDR3 DNA is TGTGCCAGCAGCGCCGCGGGGGGGCACTCCAATGAGCAGTTCTTC. The chain couples TRBV28 to TRBJ2-1; 9 bases map to TRBD2. The CDR3 is made up of 15 amino acids. V lost 6 bases, J lost 6 bases, and 9 bases stayed unmatched. Germline V gives CDR1 MDHEN, CDR2 SYDVKM.

The genes are TRBV29-1 and TRBJ2-5; TRBD1 matches at 7 bases. The DNA end is more similar to TRBJ2-7, so the J call may be wrong. The germline V gene has CDR1 SQVTM and CDR2 ANQGSEA. The CDR3 has 12 residues. CDR3 residues: CSARQGPHEQYF. Written as DNA, the CDR3 is TGCAGCGCAAGACAGGGACCCCACGAGCAGTACTTC.

The chain has TRBV6-6 and TRBJ1-5, with D unresolved. This CDR3 spans 14 amino acids. V was cut by 10 bases and J by 0 bases, with 13 bases left in between. Germline CDR1 MNHNY, CDR2 SVGAGI (reference sequence). CDR3 nucleotides: TGTGCCACCGAAGACCGAAATAGCAATCAGCCCCAGCATTTT. Encoded protein: CATEDRNSNQPQHF.

Points on this clonotype: The junction does not match germline at one end; this may be a read error. The chain couples TRBV4-1 to TRBJ1-1, with D possibly matching TRBD1 (5 bases). CDR1 is MGHRA, CDR2 YSYEKL, per germline. The CDR3 extends over 17 amino acids. Written as DNA, the CDR3 is TGCGCCGGCAGCCGCCTGAGTGGGGGGAACATGAACACTGAAGCTTTCTTT. Translating gives CAGSRLSGGNMNTEAFF.

This clonotype was detected a few times. The rearrangement uses TRBV20-1 and TRBJ2-7, with 8 bases that match TRBD1. This CDR3 is built from 14 residues. CDR1 is DFQATT and CDR2 is SNEGSKA in the germline V gene (reference sequence). Trimming removed 7 bases from V and 1 base from J; junction bases left unmatched: 9. The CDR3, as DNA: TGCAGTGGTATAAACAGGGGGGCGTCCTACGAGCAGTACTTC. This sequence encodes CSGINRGASYEQYF.

This clonotype was found a few times. The chain couples TRBV9 to TRBJ1-2; 7 nucleotides align to TRBD1. The V gene's germline CDR1 is SGDLS and CDR2 YYNGEE. The junction had 3 bases not matched to a gene; V was cut back by 0 bases and J by 10 bases. This CDR3 comprises 12 residues. The CDR3 protein is CASSVGTGHYTF. The CDR3 DNA reads TGTGCCAGCAGCGTAGGGACAGGACACTACACCTTC.

There are a few counts of this clonotype. This chain links TRBV5-1 with TRBJ2-3, with a tentative D call TRBD2 (5 bases). Germline V lookup: CDR1 SGHRS, CDR2 YFSETQ. This CDR3 region has 16 residues. The ends were cut back, 4 bases at V and 0 bases at J, with 15 bases in the middle. The CDR3 sequence is CASSPERERSTDTQYF. CDR3 DNA sequence: TGCGCCAGCAGCCCCGAAAGGGAGAGGAGCACAGATACGCAGTATTTT.

The DNA of the CDR3 is TGTGCCAGCAGTTCGCCAGGGACATACAATGAGCAGTACTTC. It yields the protein CASSSPGTYNEQYF. The chain couples TRBV6-2 or TRBV6-3 to TRBJ2-7; TRBD1 might be the D (6 bases). CDR1 and CDR2 (germline): MNHEY, SVGEGT. The CDR3 consists of 14 residues. The ends were cut back, 4 bases at V and 7 bases at J, with 17 bases in the middle.

This sequence joins TRBV10-3 and TRBJ2-5; 7 bases agree with TRBD1. V lost 10 bases to trimming and J lost 1 base; unmatched junction nucleotides: 6. Germline assignment: CDR1 ENHRY and CDR2 SYGVKD. The CDR3 runs to 13 residues. CDR3 sequence reads: CATNRDSQETQYF. For the CDR3, the DNA is TGTGCCACAAATCGGGACAGCCAAGAGACCCAGTACTTC.

The genes are TRBV11-1 and TRBJ2-1; D ambiguous. Per the germline V gene, CDR1 is SGHAT and CDR2 is FQDESV (reference sequence). The CDR3 loop spans 15 amino acids. V dropped 1 base and J dropped 4 bases, with 11 bases sitting between them. CDR3 in DNA: TGTGCCAGCAGCTTAGATGGTAGGGTGTACAATGAGCAGTTCTTC. It translates to CASSLDGRVYNEQFF.

This sequence joins TRBV5-6 and TRBJ2-1, with a weak D call TRBD1 (5 bases). The germline V and J ends were trimmed by 2 bases and 7 bases, with 16 bases remaining between them. Germline CDR1 and CDR2: SGHDT and YYEEEE. CDR3 length: 15 amino acids. CDR3 loop: CASSFSQGSSNEQFF. Written as DNA, the CDR3 is TGTGCCAGCAGCTTTAGCCAGGGAAGTTCGAATGAGCAGTTCTTC.

The chain links TRBV24-1 to TRBJ2-3, with a possible D match to TRBD2 (6 bases). This CDR3 spans 14 amino acids. Germline V gene data show CDR1 as KGHDR and CDR2 as SFDVKD. Trimming stripped 7 bases from V and 4 bases from J, with 14 bases between. CDR3: CATRPAGKPDTQYF. CDR3 in DNA: TGTGCCACCAGGCCGGCGGGGAAACCAGATACGCAGTATTTT.

The sample holds many counts of this clonotype. The V gene is TRBV4-3, the J gene TRBJ2-5, with D unclear. The CDR3 sequence is 15 residues long. In germline, CDR1 is LGHNA, CDR2 YSLEER. Trimming cost V 1 base and J 0 bases, with 9 bases left between them. CDR3 amino acids: CASSQGRSNQETQYF. The CDR3 nucleotides are TGCGCCAGCAGCCAAGGAAGGTCAAACCAAGAGACCCAGTACTTC.

The chain has TRBV4-2 and TRBJ1-2, with D perhaps matching TRBD1 (5 bases). CDR1 and CDR2 (germline): LGHNA, YNFKEQ. The V end was cut by 1 base, the J end by 7 bases, with 13 bases between. The CDR3 runs to 14 residues. DNA of the CDR3: TGTGCCAGCAGCCAAGGACCGGGGGGGGGTGGCTACACCTTC. As protein: CASSQGPGGGGYTF.

In this sample, this clonotype turned up a few times. V is TRBV20-1 and J is TRBJ1-1, with 8 bases that match TRBD1. The V segment lost 5 bases and the J segment 0 bases; nucleotides outside the gene matches: 5. The germline gives CDR1 DFQATT, CDR2 SNEGSKA (reference sequence). The CDR3 spans 14 residues. The CDR3 sequence is CSAQAGGMNTEAFF. The CDR3 DNA follows: TGCAGTGCTCAGGCAGGGGGCATGAACACTGAAGCTTTCTTT.

This chain uses TRBV3-1 with TRBJ1-6; maybe TRBD1 (5 bases). The CDR3 is made up of 13 amino acids. V was pared by 6 bases and J by 5 bases, with 8 bases between. CDR1 and CDR2 from the germline V gene are LGHDT and YNNKEL (reference sequence). The CDR3, as DNA: TGTGCCAGCAGACAGACAGATAATTCACCCCTCCACTTT. Translated: CASRQTDNSPLHF.

CDR3 region: CASKNGGGTDTQYF. The CDR3 nucleotides are TGTGCCAGTAAAAACGGGGGGGGTACAGATACGCAGTATTTT. This rearrangement joins TRBV2 to TRBJ2-3; 8 bases line up with TRBD2. The length of the CDR3 is 14 residues. CDR1 is SNHLY and CDR2 is FYNNEI in the germline V gene. The trim removed 9 bases at V and 3 bases at J, leaving 8 bases unmatched.

This chain uses TRBV29-1 with TRBJ2-5; the D gene is possibly TRBD2 (6 bases). From germline, CDR1 is SQVTM and CDR2 ANQGSEA. The CDR3 spans 15 residues. Trimming removed 6 bases at V and 0 bases at J, with 17 bases between. The CDR3 nucleotides read TGCAGCGTCCCCATGGAGGGTCCGTACCAAGAGACCCAGTACTTC. Protein: CSVPMEGPYQETQYF. The full variable domain, with the rest looked up from reference TRBV29-1 and TRBJ2-5, is SAVISQKPSRDICQRGTSLTIQCQVDSQVTMMFWYRQQPGQSLTLIATANQGSEATYESGFVIDKFPISRPNLTFSTLTVSNMSPEDSSIYLCSVPMEGPYQETQYFGPGTRLLVL.

The chain joins TRBV6-5 to TRBJ2-7; TRBD1 matches at 8 bases. Germline values: CDR1 MNHEY, CDR2 SVGAGI. The CDR3 is 15 residues long. V trimming: 3 bases; J trimming: 5 bases; junction bases outside the gene matches: 9. The CDR3 DNA follows: TGTGCCAGCAGTTATTCTAGGACAGGGCGCAACGAGCAGTACTTC. Translated: CASSYSRTGRNEQYF.